This T cell receptor beta chain was profiled in a study of T-cell reconstitution after alpha-beta-depleted transplantation in children. Findings and caveats of the study: The main origin of T-cell counts and diversity one year after transplant was newly produced T cells.

On this clonotype itself: Its antigen is currently unknown.

Unique molecular identifiers tagged the TCRbeta library. TCRdb re-analysed the PCR reads in MiXCR, keeping a single row per CDR3 protein. Among about 300,000 distinct CDR3 sequences listed, around 7.1% were seen once. The trim removed 2 bases at V and 4 bases at J, leaving 11 bases unmatched. This CDR3 is 17 amino acids long. Germline CDR1 reads LGHNA; CDR2 reads YNFKEQ. The rearrangement joins TRBV4-2 to TRBJ1-3; 7 bases match TRBD1. Specimen: peripheral blood, collected 360 days after TCRalphabeta/CD19-depleted stem cell transplant. This clonotype was obtained from a female patient aged 2-10 years who had a stem cell transplant for Fanconi anemia, so the T cells may come from the graft donor. CDR3 in amino acids: CASSQPTGADWGNTIYF. CDR3 nucleotides: TGTGCCAGCAGCCAACCCACAGGGGCGGATTGGGGAAACACCATATATTTT.